These 18 T cell receptor beta chains were all obtained from the same sample, sequenced in a study of blood T cell repertoires in COVID-19. Repertoires were generated with immunoSEQ multiplex PCR, while TCRdb's copy carries only in-frame clones and drops some. The table records tens of thousands of clones, over 75% of them present only once. Material for sequencing was peripheral blood. The receptors shown here come from a woman aged 80 or over with COVID-19, enrolled during active disease.

The chain carries TRBV3-1 (or the pseudogene TRBV3-2) and TRBJ1-2, with D hard to call. Trimming stripped 1 base from V and 8 bases from J, with 8 bases between. There are 12 residues in the CDR3. CDR1 LGHDT and CDR2 YNNKEL come from the germline V gene (reference sequence). The CDR3: CASSQGATGYTF. The CDR3 DNA reads TGTGCCAGCAGCCAAGGGGCGACGGGCTACACCTTC.

The V call is TRBV5-8, the J call TRBJ2-5, with 9 positions matching TRBD2. V dropped 4 bases and J dropped 5; count of bases not matched to a gene: 15. Germline V gives CDR1 SGHTS, CDR2 YDEGEE. This CDR3 has 17 residues. DNA for the CDR3: TGTGCCAGCAGCAGGGGACTAGCACACACCCAGAGGGAGACCCAGTACTTC. It specifies CASSRGLAHTQRETQYF.

The chain joins TRBV5-1 to TRBJ1-2; 9 nucleotides line up with TRBD1. CDR1 SGHRS and CDR2 YFSETQ come from the germline V gene. The CDR3 spans 17 residues. V dropped 2 bases and J dropped 4; count of bases not matched to a gene: 12. The CDR3 is CASSLGTGGARSYGYTF. As DNA, the CDR3 is TGCGCCAGCAGCTTAGGTACAGGGGGCGCACGGAGCTATGGCTACACCTTC. Looking up the rest from reference TRBV5-1 and TRBJ1-2 gives the full variable domain: KAGVTQTPRYLIKTRGQQVTLSCSPISGHRSVSWYQQTPGQGLQFLFEYFSETQRNKGNFPGRFSGRQFSNSRSEMNVSTLELGDSALYLCASSLGTGGARSYGYTFGSGTRLTVV.

The V call is TRBV4-1, the J call TRBJ2-3; TRBD2 matches 8 bases. Losses at the gene ends were 1 base for V and 5 bases for J; bases not matched to a gene: 2. The germline V gene encodes CDR1 MGHRA and CDR2 YSYEKL. The CDR3 covers 14 residues. The CDR3 is CASSQVLAVDTQYF. DNA for the CDR3: TGCGCCAGCAGCCAAGTACTAGCGGTAGATACGCAGTATTTT.

J is TRBJ2-2 and V is TRBV24-1; D remains ambiguous. Germline V gene sequence: CDR1 KGHDR, CDR2 SFDVKD. The CDR3 contains 15 residues. Trimming removed 2 bases from V and 0 bases from J, with 6 bases in between. The CDR3 DNA follows: TGTGCCACCAGTGATTACGCAGCGAACACCGGGGAGCTGTTTTTT. The encoded protein is CATSDYAANTGELFF.

The rearrangement joins TRBV18 to TRBJ1-6; D ambiguous. The germline V gene encodes CDR1 KGHSH and CDR2 LQKENI. The CDR3 has 15 amino acids. Between the trimmed V and J ends, which lost 3 bases and 9 bases, there was a span of 15 bases. The CDR3 is CASSPGDLAISPLHF. CDR3 DNA: TGTGCCAGCTCACCGGGCGATCTCGCGATTTCACCCCTCCACTTT.

The chain joins TRBV15 to TRBJ1-3; 8 bases agree with TRBD1. The J segment lost 3 bases and the V segment lost 4 bases, leaving 5 bases of the junction unmatched. Germline V gives CDR1 LNHNV, CDR2 YYDKDF (reference sequence). There are 15 residues in the CDR3. The CDR3 bases are TGTGCCACCAGCAAACAGGGGGTTCTTGGAAACACCATATATTTT. Protein sequence: CATSKQGVLGNTIYF.

This chain connects TRBV19 to TRBJ1-6, with 7 bases lining up with TRBD1. The CDR3 length is 14 residues. Trimming removed 7 bases from V and 10 bases from J; junction bases left unmatched: 10. Germline CDR1 is LNHDA and CDR2 is SQIVND (reference sequence). The CDR3 DNA is TGTGCCAGTAATCCCGACAGGGCCGTATCACCCCTCCACTTT. Its protein is CASNPDRAVSPLHF.

This clone has just one count. The chain has TRBV18 and TRBJ2-7; TRBD1 agrees at 9 bases. Germline trimming cut 2 bases from V and 6 bases from J; bases unmatched to any gene: 8. Per the germline V gene, CDR1 is KGHSH and CDR2 is LQKENI. This CDR3 is built from 15 residues. CDR3 sequence: CASSPAGTGTSEQYF. Here the CDR3 DNA reads TGTGCCAGCTCACCAGCCGGGACAGGGACCTCCGAGCAGTACTTC.

The rearrangement joins TRBV27 to TRBJ1-2, with 9 bases aligning to TRBD1. Germline V gene data show CDR1 as MNHEY and CDR2 as SMNVEV (reference sequence). V lost 3 bases to trimming and J lost 8 bases; unmatched junction nucleotides: 7. This CDR3 is 14 amino acids long. The CDR3 here is CASSFLQGAGGYTF. CDR3 coding DNA: TGTGCCAGCAGTTTCTTACAGGGGGCAGGCGGCTACACCTTC.

This clone has a handful of counts. This chain links TRBV2 with TRBJ1-5; TRBD1 agrees at 7 bases. J lost 1 base, V lost 3 bases, and 3 bases had no gene match. Germline-derived CDR1 and CDR2 are SNHLY and FYNNEI. The CDR3 is 15 residues long. CDR3 in DNA: TGTGCCAGCAGTGATAACAGGGGAAGCAATCAGCCCCAGCATTTT. It codes for CASSDNRGSNQPQHF.

This chain uses TRBV19 with TRBJ2-1, with 9 bases lining up with TRBD2. CDR1 is LNHDA, CDR2 SQIVND, per germline (reference sequence). V trimming: 3 bases; J trimming: 7 bases; junction bases outside the gene matches: 7. CDR3 size: 15 residues. The CDR3 sequence: CASSISGSSLNEQFF. CDR3 DNA: TGTGCCAGTAGTATTAGCGGGAGTTCATTGAATGAGCAGTTCTTC.

J is TRBJ2-3 and V is TRBV7-9, with TRBD2 matching over 11 bases. This CDR3 is built from 16 residues. With V trimmed by 5 bases and J by 3 bases, 7 bases remained unmatched. The germline V gene encodes CDR1 SEHNR and CDR2 FQNEAQ (reference sequence). The CDR3 sequence is CASSPRLAGGTDTQYF. In DNA, the CDR3 is TGTGCCAGCAGCCCCCGCCTAGCGGGAGGAACAGATACGCAGTATTTT.

This chain joins TRBV18 and TRBJ1-2, with unresolved D. The CDR3 spans 17 residues. CDR1 and CDR2 (germline): KGHSH, LQKENI. V shed 0 bases and J shed 0 bases, with 14 bases lying between them. The CDR3 sequence is CASSPPGKFGANYGYTF. The CDR3 nucleotides are TGTGCCAGCTCACCACCCGGTAAATTCGGAGCTAACTATGGCTACACCTTC.

This clone was seen a handful of times. The chain couples TRBV18 to TRBJ1-2; D gene ambiguous. The CDR3 is 14 residues long. In germline, CDR1 is KGHSH, CDR2 LQKENI. V lost 1 base, J lost 3 bases, and 9 bases lay in between. CDR3 sequence reads: CASSPLAGDYGYTF. The CDR3, as DNA: TGTGCCAGCTCACCACTCGCGGGAGACTATGGCTACACCTTC.

The V call is TRBV6-5, the J call TRBJ2-7; 10 bases map to TRBD1. Germline V gene data show CDR1 as MNHEY and CDR2 as SVGAGI. There are 13 residues in the CDR3. Losses at the gene ends were 7 bases for V and 6 bases for J; bases not matched to a gene: 6. The CDR3 loop is CASTIRTGGEQYF. The CDR3 coding sequence is TGTGCCAGCACCATAAGGACAGGGGGCGAGCAGTACTTC.

The V gene is TRBV5-1, the J gene TRBJ1-5; tentatively, D is TRBD1 (5 bases). The CDR3 runs to 15 residues. The germline CDR1 and CDR2 sequences are SGHRS and YFSETQ. V was pared by 4 bases and J by 5 bases, with 16 bases between. The CDR3 DNA reads TGCGCCAGCAGCCCCGCGGGGGGGACTTATCAGCCCCAGCATTTT. Translation gives CASSPAGGTYQPQHF.

The rearrangement links TRBV3-1 (or the pseudogene TRBV3-2) to TRBJ1-6; TRBD1 agrees at 8 bases. The junction had 6 bases not matched to a gene; V was cut back by 1 base and J by 7 bases. CDR3 length: 16 amino acids. CDR1 and CDR2 from the germline V gene are LGHDT and YNNKEL (reference sequence). The CDR3 protein is CASSQAGQVGNSPLHF. DNA for the CDR3: TGTGCCAGCAGCCAAGCGGGACAGGTGGGAAATTCACCCCTCCACTTT.